One and the same sample provided the 24 T cell receptor beta chains below, sequenced in a study of blood T cell repertoires in COVID-19. Only in-frame clones appear in the TCRdb table, and some are missing; sequencing was by immunoSEQ multiplex PCR. The sample lists around 54,000 clones, more than 75% seen once, with approximately 5.3% in the top ten. The sample was PBMCs or T cells enriched from blood (not recorded which). All receptors derive from a woman in her forties or fifties with acute COVID-19.

In this sample, this clone turned up once. The rearrangement uses TRBV18 and TRBJ1-1; D is unresolved. V lost 4 bases, J lost 3 bases, and 9 bases lay in between. Looked up from germline, CDR1 is KGHSH and CDR2 is LQKENI. The CDR3 covers 13 residues. The CDR3 region is CASSRLIDTEAFF. The CDR3 coding sequence is TGTGCCAGCTCACGACTCATAGACACTGAAGCTTTCTTT. Full variable domain (remainder filled in from reference TRBV18 and TRBJ1-1): NAGVMQNPRHLVRRRGQEARLRCSPMKGHSHVYWYRQLPEEGLKFMVYLQKENIIDESGMPKERFSAEFPKEGPSILRIQQVVRGDSAAYFCASSRLIDTEAFFGQGTRLTVV.

This clone was seen only once. This chain joins TRBV3-1 (or the pseudogene TRBV3-2) and TRBJ1-2; D is perhaps TRBD1 (5 bases). The CDR3 has 12 residues. Trimming took off 4 bases at V and 8 bases at J, with 11 bases between the two ends. Per the germline V gene, CDR1 is LGHDT and CDR2 is YNNKEL (reference sequence). The CDR3 nucleotides read TGTGCCAGCAGCCTGGAGGGGCGGGGCTACACCTTC. It codes for CASSLEGRGYTF.

The chain joins TRBV19 to TRBJ2-1; D uncertain. CDR3 length: 16 amino acids. Germline assignment: CDR1 LNHDA and CDR2 SQIVND (reference sequence). Trimming shortened V by 5 bases and J by 0 bases, and 14 bases separated the two germline ends. The CDR3 nucleotides read TGTGCCAGTAGTCCCCGTCGCGCGAGCTCCTACAATGAGCAGTTCTTC. Translation gives CASSPRRASSYNEQFF. The entire variable domain, with the rest obtained from reference TRBV19 and TRBJ2-1, is as follows: DGGITQSPKYLFRKEGQNVTLSCEQNLNHDAMYWYRQDPGQGLRLIYYSQIVNDFQKGDIAEGYSVSREKKESFPLTVTSAQKNPTAFYLCASSPRRASSYNEQFFGPGTRLTVL.

This clone was counted between two and nine times. The chain employs TRBV2 and TRBJ2-1; 10 bases match TRBD1. Per the germline V gene, CDR1 is SNHLY and CDR2 is FYNNEI. There are 13 residues in the CDR3. The trim removed 10 bases at V and 6 bases at J, leaving 6 bases unmatched. The CDR3, as DNA: TGTGCCACCCTCCGGGACAGGGGCAATGAGCAGTTCTTC. Residues: CATLRDRGNEQFF. The complete variable domain, with remaining parts taken from reference TRBV2 and TRBJ2-1, reads EPEVTQTPSHQVTQMGQEVILRCVPISNHLYFYWYRQILGQKVEFLVSFYNNEISEKSEIFDDQFSVERPDGSNFTLKIRSTKLEDSAMYFCATLRDRGNEQFFGPGTRLTVL.

This clone has a handful of counts. The chain combines TRBV7-8 with TRBJ1-6, with D tentatively TRBD1 (5 bases). CDR1 SGHVS and CDR2 FQNEAQ come from the germline V gene. V gave up 8 bases and J gave up 0 bases, with 14 bases separating them. This CDR3 contains 16 residues. The CDR3 sequence: CASSPTGGSYNSPLHF. Here the CDR3 DNA reads TGTGCCAGCTCCCCGACGGGGGGCTCCTATAATTCACCCCTCCACTTT.

The genes are TRBV7-9 and TRBJ2-1, with 13 bases fitting TRBD2. Germline lookup yields CDR1 SEHNR and CDR2 FQNEAQ (reference sequence). The CDR3 totals 16 residues. V dropped 6 bases and J dropped 3; count of bases not matched to a gene: 5. In DNA form, the CDR3 reads TGTGCCAGCAGAACTAGCGGGGGGGAGAGCTACAATGAGCAGTTCTTC. Translating gives CASRTSGGESYNEQFF.

The V and J genes are TRBV7-8 and TRBJ1-5; no firm D call. The germline CDR1 and CDR2 sequences are SGHVS and FQNEAQ. The ends were cut back, 3 bases at V and 3 bases at J, with 9 bases in the middle. The CDR3 sequence is 14 residues long. CDR3 sequence: CASSFTGVNQPQHF. DNA of the CDR3: TGTGCCAGCAGCTTCACTGGAGTCAATCAGCCCCAGCATTTT.

The chain recombines TRBV4-2 with TRBJ2-7, with D maybe TRBD2 (6 bases). CDR3 length equals 14 residues. Germline loops: CDR1 LGHNA, CDR2 YNFKEQ. V dropped 1 base and J dropped 6 bases, with 13 bases sitting between them. The CDR3 bases are TGTGCCAGCAGCCAAGCACTAGCAGCGTCCGAGCAGTACTTC. This encodes CASSQALAASEQYF.

V and J are TRBV6-5 and TRBJ1-5; 8 bases fit TRBD1. There are 14 residues in the CDR3. V dropped 5 bases and J dropped 4; count of bases not matched to a gene: 4. Germline V gene lookup returns CDR1 MNHEY and CDR2 SVGAGI. In DNA, the CDR3 is TGTGCCAGCAGTCGGACAGGGTATAATCAGCCCCAGCATTTT. It is translated as CASSRTGYNQPQHF.

V usage is TRBV9 and J usage is TRBJ2-2; D possibly corresponds to TRBD1 (6 bases). Germline V gene lookup returns CDR1 SGDLS and CDR2 YYNGEE. The CDR3 covers 16 residues. Trimming cost V 4 bases and J 0 bases, with 13 bases left between them. This chain's CDR3 is CASSPGRGANTGELFF. CDR3 DNA: TGTGCCAGCAGCCCAGGCAGGGGCGCGAACACCGGGGAGCTGTTTTTT. Full variable domain (missing parts from reference TRBV9 and TRBJ2-2): DSGVTQTPKHLITATGQRVTLRCSPRSGDLSVYWYQQSLDQGLQFLIQYYNGEERAKGNILERFSAQQFPDLHSELNLSSLELGDSALYFCASSPGRGANTGELFFGEGSRLTVL.

V and J are TRBV5-1 and TRBJ1-2; tentatively, D is TRBD1 (6 bases). Germline-derived CDR1 and CDR2 are SGHRS and YFSETQ. The CDR3 length is 14 residues. V was pared by 4 bases and J by 3 bases, with 13 bases between. CDR3 sequence: CASSQQGVDYGYTF. DNA for the CDR3: TGCGCCAGCAGCCAACAGGGTGTAGACTATGGCTACACCTTC.

The chain recombines TRBV5-6 with TRBJ2-7; the D gene is possibly TRBD2 (5 bases). Trimming removed 0 bases at V and 6 bases at J, with 7 bases between. This CDR3 has 12 amino acids. The germline gives CDR1 SGHDT, CDR2 YYEEEE. CDR3 region: CASSLAGLEQYF. The CDR3 DNA sequence: TGTGCCAGCAGCTTGGCAGGACTCGAGCAGTACTTC.

This chain connects TRBV11-3 to TRBJ1-2, with D tentatively TRBD1 (6 bases). The length of the CDR3 is 13 residues. In germline, CDR1 is SGHNT, CDR2 YENEEA. Trimming shortened V by 2 bases and J by 2 bases, and 6 bases separated the two germline ends. CDR3 residues: CASSLQGNYGYTF. The CDR3 nucleotides are TGTGCCAGCAGCTTACAGGGGAACTATGGCTACACCTTC.

The genes are TRBV5-1 and TRBJ1-3, with D perhaps matching TRBD1 (5 bases). The CDR3 has 16 amino acids. Germline CDR1 SGHRS, CDR2 YFSETQ. V dropped 5 bases and J dropped 0 bases, with 15 bases sitting between them. The CDR3 reads CASRAGLGGSGNTIYF. For the CDR3, the DNA is TGCGCCAGCAGGGCCGGACTGGGGGGCTCTGGAAACACCATATATTTT.

The chain uses TRBV19 and TRBJ1-6; D is undetermined. CDR1 LNHDA and CDR2 SQIVND come from the germline V gene (reference sequence). V was pared by 2 bases and J by 6 bases, with 8 bases between. The CDR3 totals 14 residues. CDR3 coding DNA: TGTGCCAGTAGTATATCCCGTCTTAATTCACCCCTCCACTTT. Amino acid sequence: CASSISRLNSPLHF.

The V gene is TRBV6-5, the J gene TRBJ1-2, with 9 bases identical to TRBD1. Germline V gene data show CDR1 as MNHEY and CDR2 as SVGAGI. This CDR3 has 14 residues. V was clipped by 4 bases and J by 8 bases; unmatched bases: 8. The CDR3 DNA follows: TGTGCCAGCAGTTCGGGACAGGGTGAGAGCGGCTACACCTTC. It codes for CASSSGQGESGYTF.

The J gene is TRBJ1-1, the V gene TRBV5-1; D unclear. Germline CDR1 and CDR2: SGHRS and YFSETQ. V was pared by 2 bases and J by 0 bases, with 11 bases between. The CDR3 spans 15 residues. CDR3 residues: CASSLSAGMNTEAFF. CDR3 DNA: TGCGCCAGCAGCTTAAGCGCGGGGATGAACACTGAAGCTTTCTTT.

The V gene is TRBV20-1, the J gene TRBJ1-5, with TRBD1 matching 9 bases. The CDR3 contains 17 residues. Trimming at V came to 3 bases and at J to 4 bases, leaving 13 bases not matched to a gene. CDR1 DFQATT and CDR2 SNEGSKA come from the germline V gene (reference sequence). The CDR3 protein is CSASQPTGTGRNQPQHF. DNA for the CDR3: TGCAGTGCTAGTCAACCTACCGGGACAGGGCGGAATCAGCCCCAGCATTTT.

The chain links TRBV28 to TRBJ2-7; D is undetermined. Per germline, CDR1 MDHEN and CDR2 SYDVKM. The CDR3 covers 14 residues. Between the trimmed V and J ends, which lost 3 bases and 0 bases, there was a span of 9 bases. The CDR3 spells CASSLGISSYEQYF. The CDR3 DNA reads as TGTGCCAGCAGTTTGGGCATAAGCTCCTACGAGCAGTACTTC.

V and J are TRBV3-1 (or the pseudogene TRBV3-2) and TRBJ1-4, with 7 bases fitting TRBD1. The V segment lost 4 bases and the J segment 3 bases; nucleotides outside the gene matches: 8. CDR3 length: 16 residues. CDR1 and CDR2 from the germline V gene are LGHDT and YNNKEL (reference sequence). The CDR3 nucleotides are TGTGCCAGCAGCCCAAGGCAGGGGGGACCTAATGAAAAACTGTTTTTT. This gives the protein CASSPRQGGPNEKLFF.

CDR3 in amino acids: CASSFLGGDNEQFF. In DNA form, the CDR3 reads TGTGCCAGCAGCTTTCTGGGGGGAGACAATGAGCAGTTCTTC. This chain joins TRBV11-2 and TRBJ2-1, with D maybe TRBD2 (6 bases). This CDR3 comprises 14 residues. CDR1 and CDR2 from the germline V gene are SGHAT and FQNNGV. V lost 3 bases and J 5 bases, leaving 11 bases between the germline ends.

V usage is TRBV29-1 and J usage is TRBJ1-5; no clear D. This CDR3 has 12 amino acids. The ends were cut back, 4 bases at V and 7 bases at J, with 11 bases in the middle. Germline CDR1 and CDR2: SQVTM and ANQGSEA. This CDR3 is CSVGEGEQPQHF. The CDR3 DNA reads TGCAGCGTTGGTGAGGGAGAACAGCCCCAGCATTTT.

CDR3 sequence reads: CASIPRTSANYGYTF. For the CDR3, the DNA is TGTGCCAGCATACCCCGGACTTCAGCTAACTATGGCTACACCTTC. The rearrangement uses TRBV6-5 and TRBJ1-2, with no clear D. The CDR3 covers 15 residues. The germline CDR1 and CDR2 sequences are MNHEY and SVGAGI. The V end lost 7 bases, the J end lost 0 bases, and 15 bases lay between the germline ends.

This rearrangement joins TRBV11-2 to TRBJ2-2, with a tentative D call TRBD2 (6 bases). Trimming shortened V by 7 bases and J by 5 bases, and 14 bases separated the two germline ends. Looked up from germline, CDR1 is SGHAT and CDR2 is FQNNGV. The length of the CDR3 is 14 residues. The DNA for the CDR3 is TGTGCCAGCACCCGGGTAGCGGAGACCGGGGAGCTGTTTTTT. It encodes CASTRVAETGELFF.